This T cell receptor (beta chain) was retrieved from a study of Tregs in tolerant kidney transplant recipients. Method: immunoSEQ multiplex PCR; TCRdb's copy keeps in-frame clones and lacks some. The table has about 64,000 clones, around 98% seen once. V lost 5 bases, J lost 4 bases, and 6 bases stayed unmatched. The germline gives CDR1 SGHKS, CDR2 YYEKEE (reference sequence). The CDR3 is made up of 13 amino acids. This TCR came from a human donor who received a combined kidney and bone marrow transplant. This chain connects TRBV5-5 to TRBJ2-7; 7 bases agree with TRBD2. The specimen was Tregs from blood, collected before the transplant. The chain's CDR3 is CASRGGSVYEQYF. DNA for the CDR3: TGTGCCAGCAGGGGAGGGAGCGTTTACGAGCAGTACTTC.